This T cell receptor (beta chain) was obtained from a study of PD-L1 blockade in urothelial cancer. Looking at the study overall: In the mid-2010s, patients got going on atezolizumab, taking 1,200 mg intravenously every 3 weeks. T cells were recovered from blood samples at a median of roughly 150,000. Samples of blood were analyzed 3 weeks (second dose) and 6 weeks after treatment start. Study results and caveats: Stronger expansion of tumor-associated clones in blood at 3 weeks distinguished durable-benefit patients.

Time point meaning: pretreatment peripheral blood. CDR1 and CDR2 (germline): MNHEY, SVGAGI. The junction had 2 bases not matched to a gene; V was cut back by 2 bases and J by 2 bases. This CDR3 spans 16 amino acids. Comments on this clone: The target antigen is unknown.

Only in-frame clones appear in the TCRdb table, and some are missing; sequencing was by immunoSEQ multiplex PCR. The table includes about 50,000 clones, 87% detected once. Source: PBMCs, taken around atezolizumab (anti-PD-L1) treatment. This chain joins TRBV6-5 and TRBJ2-3; TRBD2 aligns across 12 bases. This receptor was identified in an older woman with urothelial cancer. CDR3 protein: CASSYGLAGSTDTQYF. Written as DNA, the CDR3 is TGTGCCAGCAGTTACGGACTAGCGGGGTCCACAGATACGCAGTATTTT.